The present T cell receptor beta chain was sequenced within a study of blood T cells in healthy people across ages (dated by TCRdb to the mid-2010s). In the study overall: In model experiments, template switching captured about one uniquely barcoded TCR beta cDNA molecule for every two T cells. Using deep sequencing normalized with unique cDNA molecular identifiers, the study measured how TCR beta repertoire diversity changes with age. The donors were split into four age groups: young (average about 16 years), middle-aged (39), aged (roughly 68) and long-lived (about 82). To avoid experimental bias, donors of different ages were distributed randomly across sequencing lanes. For two donors (one aged 18 to 30 and one aged 80 or older), the study analyzed two additional independent replicas of 1 million unique cDNA reads from the same blood draw. On the study overall, not on this receptor specifically: Observed TCR beta diversity per million T cells fell roughly linearly with age, and a significant reduction was already apparent by age roughly 40. Compared with the aged group, the long-lived group had more naive CD4+ T cells, fewer expanded clones and increased TCR diversity, a pattern suggesting age selection. Conclusive comparison of naive and antigen-experienced compartments was prevented by the profiling of bulk unsorted PBMCs. Because donor CMV infection status was unknown, age-related changes in expanded clonotypes were potentially confounded. There was a strong correlation between observed TCR beta diversity and the percentage of naive T cells measured by flow cytometry. Estimates of total diversity based on one million sequenced T cells were regarded as lower bounds and as underestimates.

This clonotype was recorded at least ten times. Its antigen is currently not known. No quality values exist for individual bases; no much larger clone is one base distant. Donors were 35 to 40 systemically healthy Caucasian individuals from Russia aged roughly 6 to 90 years. Each donor gave about 9.2 milliliters of peripheral blood, drawn into EDTA-treated Vacutainer tubes. Ficoll-Paque density-gradient centrifugation was used to isolate PBMCs, with at least 7 million per sample. Total RNA was extracted from PBMCs with Trizol reagent, with at least 6 micrograms obtained per sample. For every donor, flow cytometry on a PBMC aliquot measured the percentage of naive CD45RAhigh/CD27high T cells. The library was prepared using 5' RACE. Sequencing instrument: Illumina HiSeq 2500. A second roughly 7 to 12 cycle PCR used a sample-barcoded 5' primer and a J-beta primer mix. Each TCR beta cDNA molecule received a unique molecular identifier from a template-switch 5' adaptor carrying 12 random nucleotides. Each sample yielded at least 2.5 million CDR3-containing paired-end reads. First-strand cDNA was synthesized from all RNA with the Mint cDNA synthesis kit, primed by a TRBC-specific oligonucleotide. After uracil-DNA glycosylase treatment, a first 18-cycle PCR used universal primers M1SS and BC2_uni_R on all cDNA. As for the original processing: For normalization, 1 million high-quality reads were randomly selected from each sample, with every read carrying a distinct molecular identifier. Instead of being binned into consensus sequences, reads that shared molecular identifiers were thrown out. MiTCR, set to a Q25 quality threshold and the strictest error-elimination algorithm, was used for CDR3 identification, clonotype clustering and error correction. A nonparametric unseen species model using Euler transformation provided a lower-bound estimate of total TCR beta diversity. TCRdb reworked the public reads: Q25 trimming with fastp, MiXCR clone assembly, productive beta chains retained. Rows merge per CDR3 protein into single entries with the most common DNA and genes. For this entry, the V and J calls and clone size follow TCRdb and not the study's own pipeline. The sample table shows roughly 650,000 distinct CDR3 sequences, and about 30% are seen once. The ten top clones hold 15% of the sample.

CDR1 and CDR2, per the germline V gene, are SGHRS and YFSETQ. The CDR3 numbers 13 residues from cysteine through phenylalanine. Only CDR3 DNA is held: 39 bases, read in frame from base 1. From V the trimming removes 2 bases and from J it removes 8 bases, while the gene matches leave 6 bases of the junction unaccounted for. The TCR originated in an elderly woman in good health. Donor details come from another sample of the same person, matched by shared clones. Material: blood. The chain is made from TRBV5-1 and TRBJ1-2; TRBD1 lines up with 7 middle nucleotides. DNA sequence: TGCGCCAGCAGCTTTCCCCAGGGACAGGGCTACACCTTC. Its protein is CASSFPQGQGYTF.